The TCR beta chain under discussion was sequenced for a study of blood T cell repertoires in COVID-19. Turning to the study itself: COVID-19 samples, acute and convalescent, were from the United States, Italy and Spain. PBMCs, B-cell-depleted T cells, or T cells were the source of the cDNA or gDNA that made up the material.

How the authors handled the data: Reference gene primers were amplified, and this amplification served to estimate nucleated cell counts. The data were produced by immunoSEQ multiplex PCR, yet TCRdb's version contains in-frame clones alone and is incomplete. The V and J calls and clone size are taken from that table; D and trimming were inferred from the DNA. The table includes 100,000 or so clones, approximately 86% detected once. This CDR3 has 12 amino acids. The germline V and J ends were trimmed by 6 bases and 8 bases, with 10 bases remaining between them. This TCR derives from a woman in her sixties or seventies with acute or convalescent COVID-19. The gene calls are TRBV12-3 or TRBV12-4 and TRBJ1-4, with D perhaps TRBD1 (5 bases). Material for sequencing was peripheral blood. The CDR3, as DNA: TGTGCCAGCAGCGGGGGTTCCGAAAAACTGTTTTTT. Translated, it gives CASSGGSEKLFF.